The rows below give T cell receptor beta chains drawn from one sample of a study of blood T cells in healthy people across ages. MiXCR, applied by TCRdb to the 5' RACE reads, yields one record per CDR3 protein. The sample lists some 1.8 million distinct CDR3 sequences, 30% to 40% occurring once. The sequenced material came from blood. Receptor source: a human donor in good health. The CDR3 runs from the conserved cysteine through the conserved F or W. The order of the fields is V gene, clone size, J gene, D gene, CDR3 protein, CDR3 DNA. D genes are given only for firm matches. Clone size appears in some rows only: once, few, many, or a class for an expanded clone.

>TRBV29-1|few|TRBJ2-6|NA
CSVESPGAGANVLTF
TGCAGCGTTGAATCTCCGGGTGCCGGGGCCAACGTCCTGACTTTC
>TRBV5-1|NA|TRBJ2-5|TRBD1
CASSLEDRDAETQYF
TGCGCCAGCAGCTTGGAGGACAGGGACGCAGAGACCCAGTACTTC
>TRBV25-1|NA|TRBJ2-7|TRBD1
CASSRQSSGQGESYEQYF
TGTGCCAGCAGTAGACAATCTAGTGGACAGGGAGAATCCTACGAGCAGTACTTC
>TRBV28|NA|TRBJ2-7|NA
CVSSSHTLGASPEYEQYF
TGTGTCAGCAGTTCCCACACCTTAGGGGCCTCCCCGGAATACGAGCAGTACTTC
>TRBV5-1|many|TRBJ2-5|NA
CASSLFVGETQYF
TGTGCCAGCAGCTTATTCGTAGGAGAGACCCAGTACTTC
>TRBV10-3|NA|TRBJ2-7|NA
CAINGQRDTEPYEQYF
TGTGCCATCAACGGACAAAGGGACACCGAACCCTACGAGCAGTACTTC
>TRBV12-3/TRBV12-4|NA|TRBJ2-7|TRBD1
CASSATGAISYEQYF
TGTGCCAGCAGTGCAACAGGGGCGATCTCCTACGAGCAGTACTTC
>TRBV2|NA|TRBJ2-1|TRBD2
CASRTAGNEQFF
TGTGCCAGCAGGACAGCGGGAAATGAGCAGTTCTTC
>TRBV6-5|NA|TRBJ1-1|NA
CASSYERGRNTEAFF
TGTGCCAGCAGTTACGAACGGGGCCGGAACACTGAAGCTTTCTTT
>TRBV7-3|NA|TRBJ2-3|NA
CAGSFGGTSTDTQYF
TGTGCCGGCAGCTTTGGCGGGACTAGCACAGATACGCAGTATTTT
>TRBV28|NA|TRBJ2-7|NA
CASSLGLALNEQYF
TGTGCCAGCAGTTTAGGGCTAGCCCTAAACGAGCAGTACTTC
>TRBV6-6|few|TRBJ2-5|TRBD2
CASSRPSGKEETQYF
TGTGCCAGCAGCCGACCTAGCGGGAAGGAAGAGACCCAGTACTTC
>TRBV5-1|many|TRBJ2-1|TRBD2
CASSLAVAGAYNEQFF
TGCGCCAGCAGCTTGGCGGTAGCGGGGGCCTACAATGAGCAGTTCTTC
>TRBV4-2|NA|TRBJ2-2|NA
CASSQGAANTGELFF
TGTGCCAGCAGCCAAGGTGCAGCGAACACCGGGGAGCTGTTTTTT
>TRBV2|NA|TRBJ2-4|NA
CASSEWVTQQYF
TGTGCCAGCAGTGAGTGGGTTACTCAGCAGTACTTC
>TRBV20-1|NA|TRBJ1-5|NA
CSASDAGGVSNQPQHF
TGCAGTGCTAGCGATGCGGGGGGAGTTAGCAATCAGCCCCAGCATTTT
>TRBV24-1|NA|TRBJ2-1|TRBD1
CATSDRTGGHFNEQFF
TGTGCCACCAGTGACCGAACAGGGGGCCACTTCAATGAGCAGTTCTTC
>TRBV7-9|few|TRBJ2-5|NA
CASSHRGEEQETQYF
TGTGCCAGCAGCCACCGGGGTGAGGAGCAAGAGACCCAGTACTTC
>TRBV5-6|NA|TRBJ2-1|NA
CASSFRGSHEQFF
TGTGCCAGCAGCTTCAGAGGGAGCCATGAGCAGTTCTTC
>TRBV20-1|NA|TRBJ2-3|NA
CSARSGGTRETDTQYF
TGCAGTGCTAGATCCGGCGGGACAAGAGAAACAGATACGCAGTATTTT